This entry is about one T cell receptor (beta chain). Its antigen is as yet unknown. This specimen belongs to a study of shared clonotypes between healthy human individuals. Findings and limits, study-wide: Sequencing depth was expected to affect clonotype sharing among donors.

The CDR3 contains 15 residues. Germline CDR1 reads MNHEY; CDR2 reads SVGAGI. The V segment lost 2 bases and the J segment 1 base; nucleotides outside the gene matches: 2. TCRdb's table, derived via immunoSEQ multiplex PCR, lists solely in-frame clones and lacks some. There are 2 million to 3 million clones in the sample; approximately 93% occur only once, and about 0.38% lies in the top ten. The material sequenced was naive CD4+ T cells from PBMCs. The subset here: CD45RA+ positively selected. This chain links TRBV6-5 with TRBJ2-3, with 8 bases identical to TRBD2. The TCR comes from a man younger than 30 in good health. Some clones in this sample may be carry-over from other donors' samples. CDR3 nucleotides: TGTGCCAGCAGTTACGCGGGAGGTGGCACAGATACGCAGTATTTT. Translated, it gives CASSYAGGGTDTQYF.